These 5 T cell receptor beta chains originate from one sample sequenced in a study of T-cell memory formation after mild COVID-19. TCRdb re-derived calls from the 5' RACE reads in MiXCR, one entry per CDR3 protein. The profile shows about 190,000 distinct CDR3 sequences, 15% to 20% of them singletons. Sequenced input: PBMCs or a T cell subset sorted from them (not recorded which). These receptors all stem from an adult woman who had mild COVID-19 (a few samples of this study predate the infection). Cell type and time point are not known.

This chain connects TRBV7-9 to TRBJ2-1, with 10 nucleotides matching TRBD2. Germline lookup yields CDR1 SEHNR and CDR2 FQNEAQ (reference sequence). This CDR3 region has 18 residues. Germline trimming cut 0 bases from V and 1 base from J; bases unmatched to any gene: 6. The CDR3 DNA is TGTGCCAGCAGCTTAGCTAGCGGGGGGATTGGTTCCTACAATGAGCAGTTCTTC. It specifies CASSLASGGIGSYNEQFF.

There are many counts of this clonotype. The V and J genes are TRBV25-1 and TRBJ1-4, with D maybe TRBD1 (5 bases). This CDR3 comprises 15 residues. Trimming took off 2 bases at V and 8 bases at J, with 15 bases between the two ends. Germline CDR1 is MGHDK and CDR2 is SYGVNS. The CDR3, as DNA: TGTGCCAGCAGTGAAATCAGGGCTGGGAGAGAAAAACTGTTTTTT. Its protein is CASSEIRAGREKLFF. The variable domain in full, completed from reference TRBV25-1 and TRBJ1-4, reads EADIYQTPRYLVIGTGKKITLECSQTMGHDKMYWYQQDPGMELHLIHYSYGVNSTEKGDLSSESTVSRIRTEHFPLTLESARPSHTSQYLCASSEIRAGREKLFFGSGTQLSVL.

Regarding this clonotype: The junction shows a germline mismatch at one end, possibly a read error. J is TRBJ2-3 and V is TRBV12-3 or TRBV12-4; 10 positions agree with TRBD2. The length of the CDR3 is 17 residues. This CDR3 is CASGGREGLARSDTHYF. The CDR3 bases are TGTGCCAGCGGCGGCCGTGAGGGACTAGCGCGGTCGGATACGCATTATTTT.

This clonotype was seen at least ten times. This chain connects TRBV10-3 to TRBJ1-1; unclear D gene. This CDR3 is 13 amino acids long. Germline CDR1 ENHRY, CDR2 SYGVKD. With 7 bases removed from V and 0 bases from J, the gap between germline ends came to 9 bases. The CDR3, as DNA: TGTGCCATCAATAGTCGAATGAACACTGAAGCTTTCTTT. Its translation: CAINSRMNTEAFF.

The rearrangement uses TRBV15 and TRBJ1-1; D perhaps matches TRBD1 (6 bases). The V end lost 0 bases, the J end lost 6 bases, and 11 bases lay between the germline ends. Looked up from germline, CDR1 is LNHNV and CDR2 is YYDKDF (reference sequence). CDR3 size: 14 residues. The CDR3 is CATSRDTGRPEAFF. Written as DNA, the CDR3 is TGTGCCACCAGCAGAGATACAGGGCGGCCTGAAGCTTTCTTT.